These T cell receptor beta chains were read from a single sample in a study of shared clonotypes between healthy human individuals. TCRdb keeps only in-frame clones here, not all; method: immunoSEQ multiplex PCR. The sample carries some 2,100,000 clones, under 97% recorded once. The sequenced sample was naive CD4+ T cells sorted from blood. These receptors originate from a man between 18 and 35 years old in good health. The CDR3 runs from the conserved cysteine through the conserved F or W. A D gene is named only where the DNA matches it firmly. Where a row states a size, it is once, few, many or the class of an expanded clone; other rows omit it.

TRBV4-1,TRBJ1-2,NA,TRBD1,TGCGCCAGCAGCCAAGATAGAGCAGGGGGCCGGGGCTACACCTTC,CASSQDRAGGRGYTF
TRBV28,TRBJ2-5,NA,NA,TGTGCCAGCAGTTTGACGGACAGCTCACAAGAGACCCAGTACTTC,CASSLTDSSQETQYF
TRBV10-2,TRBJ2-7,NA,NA,TGCGCCAGCAGTGAGTCGAGAGGGATCTCCTACGAGCAGTACTTC,CASSESRGISYEQYF
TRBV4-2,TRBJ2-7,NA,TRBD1,TGTGCCAGCAGCCAATCCTGGACAGGCACCTACGAGCAGTACTTC,CASSQSWTGTYEQYF
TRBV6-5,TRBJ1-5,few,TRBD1,TGTGCCAGCAGTCTCGACAGGGATCAGCCCCAGCATTTT,CASSLDRDQPQHF
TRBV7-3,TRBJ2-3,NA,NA,TGTGCCAGCAGCCCGACAGGCATTACAGATACGCAGTATTTT,CASSPTGITDTQYF
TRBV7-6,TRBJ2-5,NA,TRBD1,TGTGCCAGCAGCTTAGCCAGGGGGAAAGAGACCCAGTACTTC,CASSLARGKETQYF
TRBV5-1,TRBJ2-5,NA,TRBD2,TGCGCCAGCAGCATTCTGACTAGCGTAGAGACCCAGTACTTC,CASSILTSVETQYF
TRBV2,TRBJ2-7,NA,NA,TGTGCCAGCAGTGGAAACAGCCGCTACGAGCAGTACTTC,CASSGNSRYEQYF
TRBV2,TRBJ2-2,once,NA,TGTGCCAGCAGTGAAATCGGGCCCGCGAACACCGGGGAGCTGTTTTTT,CASSEIGPANTGELFF
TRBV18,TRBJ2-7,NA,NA,TGTGCCAGCTCACCACGGGTGGGCAGCTCCTACGAGCAGTACTTC,CASSPRVGSSYEQYF
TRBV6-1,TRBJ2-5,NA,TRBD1,TGTGCCAGCAAGCAGACAGGGGGCAGGGAGACCCAGTACTTC,CASKQTGGRETQYF
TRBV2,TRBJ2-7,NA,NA,TGTGCCAGCAGTGCCTGGCAGAAGTTCTACGAGCAGTACTTC,CASSAWQKFYEQYF
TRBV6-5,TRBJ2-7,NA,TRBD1,TGTGCCAGCAGTACCCCCGGGACAGGGGGCTACGAGCAGTACTTC,CASSTPGTGGYEQYF
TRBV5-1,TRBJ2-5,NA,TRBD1,TGCGCCAGCAGCTTGGATCCTACAGGGGGAGAGACCCAGTACTTC,CASSLDPTGGETQYF
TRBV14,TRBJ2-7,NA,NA,TGTGCCAGCAGCCTCCTAAGAGGCGAGCAGTACTTC,CASSLLRGEQYF
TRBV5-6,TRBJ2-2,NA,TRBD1,TGTGCCAGCAGCACCGGGACAGGGGGGACCGGGGAGCTGTTTTTT,CASSTGTGGTGELFF
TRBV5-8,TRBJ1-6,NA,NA,TGTGCCAGCAGCTCGAACTGGGAGGCCTATAATTCACCCCTCCACTTT,CASSSNWEAYNSPLHF
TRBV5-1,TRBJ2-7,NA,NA,TGCGCCAGCAGCTCGACAGGTCCTCGCGAGCAGTACTTC,CASSSTGPREQYF
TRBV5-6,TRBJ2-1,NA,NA,TGTGCCAGCAGCTTTTCATCGTTTTCCTACAATGAGCAGTTCTTC,CASSFSSFSYNEQFF
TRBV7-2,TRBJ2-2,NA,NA,TGTGCCAGCAGCTTAGCGGGCGCCGGGGAGCTGTTTTTT,CASSLAGAGELFF
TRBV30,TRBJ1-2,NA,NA,TGTGCCTGGAACCTTCGGGGGGTGGATGGCTACACCTTC,CAWNLRGVDGYTF